The 16 T cell receptor beta chains given below trace back to one sample, sequenced in a study of blood T cells in healthy people across ages. A J-beta primer mix and a sample-barcoded 5' primer were used in a second PCR of roughly 7 to 12 cycles. TCRdb called the 5' RACE reads again in MiXCR, with one record for every CDR3 protein. The table has approximately 780,000 distinct CDR3 sequences, 20% to 30% seen once; the top ten hold around 3%. The data were also submitted as part of a second study, on T cells of mothers and their children.

Sequencing was done on a sample of blood. The receptors were gathered from a boy younger than 18 in good health.

This clonotype was found once. The V call is TRBV6-1, the J call TRBJ2-2, with D perhaps TRBD1 or TRBD2 (6 bases each). CDR1 and CDR2 from the germline V gene are MNHNS and SASEGT. The CDR3 is 17 amino acids. V was cut by 3 bases and J by 0 bases, with 14 bases left in between. The CDR3 DNA reads as TGTGCCAGCAGTGACCCTGAGGGGGGCTCGAACACCGGGGAGCTGTTTTTT. Protein product: CASSDPEGGSNTGELFF.

This chain connects TRBV20-1 to TRBJ2-4, with D unclear. The V gene's germline CDR1 is DFQATT and CDR2 SNEGSKA (reference sequence). V was cut by 6 bases and J by 0 bases, with 15 bases left in between. The CDR3 runs to 15 residues. The CDR3 here is CSAETTGLAKNIQYF. CDR3 nucleotides: TGCAGTGCCGAAACCACCGGGCTAGCCAAAAACATTCAGTACTTC.

This clonotype has just a few counts. The rearrangement uses TRBV20-1 and TRBJ1-4; D remains unclear. Germline assignment: CDR1 DFQATT and CDR2 SNEGSKA (reference sequence). The V end was cut by 5 bases, the J end by 5 bases, with 18 bases between. The length of the CDR3 is 15 residues. The CDR3 protein is CSAGREAELNEKLFF. Written as DNA, the CDR3 is TGCAGTGCTGGGAGGGAGGCAGAGTTGAATGAAAAACTGTTTTTT.

The V gene is TRBV5-5, the J gene TRBJ1-1; no clear D. Germline CDR1 and CDR2: SGHKS and YYEKEE (reference sequence). The ends were cut back, 4 bases at V and 1 base at J, with 17 bases in the middle. CDR3 length: 16 amino acids. The CDR3 region has the DNA TGTGCCAGCAGCCCGAATTCCCTGAAGGGGAACACTGAAGCTTTCTTT. Amino acid sequence: CASSPNSLKGNTEAFF.

This chain uses TRBV20-1 with TRBJ2-5; D may correspond to TRBD1 or TRBD2 (5 bases each). The CDR3 has 14 amino acids. Germline lookup yields CDR1 DFQATT and CDR2 SNEGSKA (reference sequence). The V end lost 6 bases, the J end lost 2 bases, and 16 bases lay between the germline ends. The CDR3: CSATTRWGQETQYF. The CDR3 bases are TGCAGTGCCACAACTAGGTGGGGGCAAGAGACCCAGTACTTC.

This clonotype showed up just a few times. The chain employs TRBV7-2 and TRBJ2-5; 12 positions match TRBD1. The better agreement between TRBJ2-1 and the DNA end casts doubt on the J call. Germline CDR1 reads SGHTA; CDR2 reads FQGNSA. The CDR3 extends over 14 amino acids. The CDR3 sequence is CASSWDRGPNEQFF. The CDR3 DNA follows: TGTGCCAGCAGCTGGGACAGGGGGCCCAATGAGCAGTTCTTC.

This clonotype was counted a few times. The V gene is TRBV20-1, the J gene TRBJ1-4; no firm D call. The CDR3 sequence is 13 residues long. The germline CDR1 and CDR2 sequences are DFQATT and SNEGSKA (reference sequence). The V end lost 0 bases, the J end lost 7 bases, and 9 bases lay between the germline ends. CDR3 amino acids: CSAREATVEKLFF. CDR3 DNA sequence: TGCAGTGCTAGAGAGGCAACAGTTGAAAAACTGTTTTTT.

This clonotype was counted only a few times. This sequence joins TRBV9 and TRBJ2-3, with D possibly matching TRBD2 (6 bases). CDR3 length: 15 residues. The V gene's germline CDR1 is SGDLS and CDR2 YYNGEE. V was cut by 3 bases and J by 0 bases, with 11 bases left in between. CDR3 protein: CASSGRRASTDTQYF. The CDR3 nucleotides read TGTGCCAGCAGCGGGAGGAGGGCGAGCACAGATACGCAGTATTTT.

This clonotype was counted only a few times. The V gene is TRBV3-1, the J gene TRBJ2-5, with 7 bases matching TRBD1. The closer fit of TRBJ2-7 to the DNA end suggests the J call may be wrong. The CDR3 sequence is 13 residues long. CDR1 is LGHDT, CDR2 YNNKEL, per germline (reference sequence). In nucleotides, the CDR3 is TGTGCCAGCCGAGGAGACAGGGACCACGAGCAGTACTTC. Its translation: CASRGDRDHEQYF.

The chain joins TRBV25-1 to TRBJ2-4, with TRBD2 as a possible D gene (5 bases). Trimming pared 1 base from V and 0 bases from J, leaving 13 bases between. CDR3 size: 17 residues. Germline-derived CDR1 and CDR2 are MGHDK and SYGVNS. CDR3 loop: CASSESAGGLAKNIQYF. The DNA of the CDR3 is TGTGCCAGCAGTGAATCGGCTGGCGGGCTAGCCAAAAACATTCAGTACTTC.

The chain employs TRBV24-1 and TRBJ2-5, with D perhaps matching TRBD2 (7 bases). CDR1 and CDR2 (germline): KGHDR, SFDVKD. Trimming removed 3 bases from V and 5 bases from J, with 18 bases in between. This CDR3 region has 16 residues. CDR3 loop: CATSDPTRGAEETQYF. The DNA for the CDR3 is TGTGCCACCAGTGATCCGACCCGGGGGGCGGAGGAGACCCAGTACTTC.

The chain employs TRBV3-1 and TRBJ1-4; D unresolved. The CDR3 is 14 amino acids. CDR1 LGHDT and CDR2 YNNKEL come from the germline V gene (reference sequence). Trimming stripped 1 base from V and 11 bases from J, with 14 bases between. DNA for the CDR3: TGTGCCAGCAGCCAAGCATCCTTCTTGCGGAAACTGTTTTTT. Residues: CASSQASFLRKLFF. Together with reference TRBV3-1 and TRBJ1-4, the CDR3 gives the full variable domain: DTAVSQTPKYLVTQMGNDKSIKCEQNLGHDTMYWYKQDSKKFLKIMFSYNNKELIINETVPNRFSPKSPDKAHLNLHINSLELGDSAVYFCASSQASFLRKLFFGSGTQLSVL.

V gene TRBV20-1 combines with J gene TRBJ1-2; possible D gene TRBD1, 5 bases. The CDR3 consists of 15 residues. CDR1 and CDR2 from the germline V gene are DFQATT and SNEGSKA (reference sequence). Deletions cut 1 base from V and 9 bases from J, with 21 bases between. CDR3 coding DNA: TGCAGTGCTAGAGGGGGAGGGGATTTTGGTGTAAGCTACACCTTC. Translation gives CSARGGGDFGVSYTF.

V usage is TRBV11-1 and J usage is TRBJ2-7; 9 bases agree with TRBD1. Germline CDR1 and CDR2: SGHAT and FQDESV (reference sequence). This CDR3 has 15 residues. The ends lost 5 bases at V and 4 bases at J; junction bases unmatched: 9. CDR3 DNA: TGTGCCAGCAGCGCGGGTACAGGGGGCATGTACGAGCAGTACTTC. Encoded protein: CASSAGTGGMYEQYF.

J is TRBJ2-1 and V is TRBV12-5, with D unclear. CDR3 length: 16 residues. CDR1 LGHNT and CDR2 FRNRAP come from the germline V gene. V lost 2 bases, J lost 0 bases, and 11 bases lay in between. CDR3 sequence: CASGLTYRSSYNEQFF. The CDR3 nucleotides are TGTGCTAGTGGTTTGACCTACAGAAGCTCCTACAATGAGCAGTTCTTC.

This clonotype was found a few times. V usage is TRBV5-1 and J usage is TRBJ1-3, with D tentatively TRBD1 (6 bases). CDR3 length equals 15 residues. CDR1 and CDR2 from the germline V gene are SGHRS and YFSETQ. The ends were cut back, 3 bases at V and 0 bases at J, with 10 bases in the middle. In nucleotides, the CDR3 is TGCGCCAGCAGCTCGGGGGGCATCTCTGGAAACACCATATATTTT. This codes for CASSSGGISGNTIYF.